This is a list of T cell receptor beta chains from one sample in a study of blood T cell repertoires in COVID-19. Assay: immunoSEQ multiplex PCR; the TCRdb copy retains only in-frame clones and omits some. The sample has tens of thousands of clones; 87% are singletons. The specimen sequenced was peripheral blood. These receptors were taken from a human donor in a cohort sampled during active COVID-19. Each CDR3 is given without its conserved first and last residue.

V	CDR3
TRBV5-1	ASSPGTRYEQY
TRBV4-3	ASSQHSGVGADTQY
TRBV7-2	ASSLWRDQPQH
TRBV9	ASSVQTDGELF
TRBV4-1	AGIGGTGSNEQY
TRBV4-1	ASSQDSRGYTDTQY
TRBV27	ASSFGRGGNQPQH
TRBV7-2	ASSLFPPTYNEQF
TRBV5-1	ASYRGAQGAGTDTQY
TRBV24-1	ATPCPGQGSRYEQY
TRBV28	ASSSLRGRIEKLF
TRBV29-1	SALQGNTEAF
TRBV28	ASSSGARGLDEQY
TRBV11-2	ASSLAPTAPREQY
TRBV5-1	ASRTGGHGDTQY
TRBV12-2	ASRPGQSTDTQY
TRBV18	ASSLGRDYEQF
TRBV3-1/TRBV3-2	ASSPPPSGGNIQY
TRBV2	ASSSTGQGARTGELF
TRBV9	ASSVAGGYYGYT
TRBV5-1	ASSLGTGMGTGELF
TRBV28	ASSLVGAGEKLF